A selection of T cell receptor beta chains follows, all from one sample in a study of T cells in Graves' hyperthyroidism and ophthalmopathy. TCRdb ran MiXCR on the multiplex PCR reads and lists one entry per CDR3 protein. The repertoire holds some 620,000 distinct CDR3 sequences, around 15% seen once, with less than 4.5% in the top ten. The sequencing sample was made of blood. The receptors derive from a woman aged 30 to 39 with Graves' hyperthyroidism. CDR3s include the opening cysteine and the closing phenylalanine or tryptophan. The order of the fields is clone size, J gene, D gene, V gene, CDR3 protein, CDR3 DNA. D genes are given only for firm matches. Some rows mark clone size as missing; the rest say once, few, many or name a class of expanded clone.

>NA|TRBJ2-2|NA|TRBV7-3
CASSSLAYTGELFF
TGTGCCAGCAGCTCCCTAGCGTACACCGGGGAGCTGTTTTTT
>few|TRBJ2-7|NA|TRBV28
CASNLPGVNYEQYF
TGTGCCAGCAACCTTCCAGGGGTAAACTACGAGCAGTACTTC
>many|TRBJ1-1|NA|TRBV2
CASSEKWLVTEAFF
TGTGCCAGCAGTGAAAAATGGTTGGTCACTGAAGCTTTCTTT
>many|TRBJ2-3|NA|TRBV15
CATSRGHTQYF
TGTGCCACCAGCAGAGGTCATACGCAGTATTTT
>few|TRBJ2-5|TRBD2|TRBV7-2
CASSLGLAGKETQYF
TGTGCCAGCAGCTTAGGACTAGCGGGAAAAGAGACCCAGTACTTC
>few|TRBJ2-7|NA|TRBV3-1
CASSQESWGNWTFGEQYF
TGTGCCAGCAGCCAAGAATCTTGGGGGAATTGGACTTTTGGCGAGCAGTACTTC
>many|TRBJ2-3|TRBD2|TRBV10-2
CASFGLAGTDTQYF
TGCGCCAGCTTTGGACTAGCGGGCACAGATACGCAGTATTTT
>many|TRBJ1-1|NA|TRBV2
CASSTGTTNTEAFF
TGTGCCAGCAGTACCGGGACAACGAACACTGAAGCTTTCTTT
>NA|TRBJ2-3|NA|TRBV5-1
CASSLVSDGYTDTQYF
TGCGCCAGCAGCTTGGTATCGGACGGCTACACAGATACGCAGTATTTT
>many|TRBJ2-3|NA|TRBV2
CASSERTSTDTQYF
TGTGCCAGCAGTGAACGCACCAGCACAGATACGCAGTATTTT
>many|TRBJ2-1|NA|TRBV29-1
CSVDGVGVVYEQFF
TGCAGCGTTGACGGGGTGGGAGTAGTCTATGAGCAGTTCTTC
>many|TRBJ2-7|NA|TRBV3-1
CASSQGGGGWQYF
TGTGCCAGCAGCCAAGGTGGAGGAGGGTGGCAGTACTTC
>many|TRBJ1-5|NA|TRBV5-1
CASSLGQDKGQPQHF
TGCGCCAGCAGCTTGGGGCAGGATAAGGGACAGCCCCAGCATTTT
>few|TRBJ1-2|NA|TRBV20-1
CSARGSRGYGYTF
TGCAGTGCTAGGGGGTCCAGGGGCTATGGCTACACCTTC
>NA|TRBJ1-6|NA|TRBV5-1
CASSLGTPVDSPLHF
TGCGCCAGCAGCTTGGGGACGCCGGTGGATTCACCCCTCCACTTT
>many|TRBJ1-1|NA|TRBV3-2
CASSQSDGEAFF
TGTGCCAGCAGCCAATCGGACGGTGAAGCTTTCTTT
>NA|TRBJ2-2|NA|TRBV28
CASSLKSDIGELFF
TGTGCCAGCAGTTTAAAAAGTGACATCGGGGAGCTGTTTTTT
>NA|TRBJ2-3|TRBD1|TRBV27
CASRDGQGVPDTQYF
TGTGCCAGCAGGGATGGACAGGGTGTGCCAGATACGCAGTATTTT
>few|TRBJ1-3|NA|TRBV6-1
CASSDNRPERSSGNTIYF
TGTGCCAGCAGTGATAATCGGCCAGAAAGGAGCTCTGGAAACACCATATATTTT
>NA|TRBJ1-2|NA|TRBV29-1
CSAEGGGYGYTF
TGCAGCGCCGAGGGGGGTGGCTATGGCTACACCTTC
>many|TRBJ1-4|TRBD1|TRBV2
CASSEGGAGGEKLFF
TGTGCCAGCAGTGAGGGTGGGGCAGGGGGTGAAAAACTGTTTTTT
>NA|TRBJ2-7|NA|TRBV9
CASSVDFGLAGDEQYF
TGTGCCAGCAGCGTAGATTTTGGGCTAGCTGGGGACGAGCAGTACTTC
>few|TRBJ2-3|TRBD2|TRBV29-1
CSVRRGEKGTSVADTQYF
TGCAGCGTTCGGAGGGGTGAGAAAGGGACTAGCGTCGCAGATACGCAGTATTTT
>many|TRBJ2-1|NA|TRBV7-2
CASSLRWNEQFF
TGTGCCAGCAGCTTAAGGTGGAATGAGCAGTTCTTC
>many|TRBJ1-5|NA|TRBV2
CASRADSNQPQHF
TGTGCCAGCAGAGCAGACAGCAATCAGCCCCAGCATTTT
>NA|TRBJ2-1|NA|TRBV5-1
CASSLAIARAPLVLNEQFF
TGCGCCAGCAGCTTGGCCATAGCGCGCGCCCCCCTTGTGCTGAATGAGCAGTTCTTC
>few|TRBJ1-3|NA|TRBV29-1
CSVAPGAGNTIYF
TGCAGCGTTGCCCCAGGGGCTGGAAACACCATATATTTT
>many|TRBJ1-1|NA|TRBV6-5
CASSYSTPPGNTEAFF
TGTGCCAGCAGTTACTCGACTCCCCCGGGGAACACTGAAGCTTTCTTT
>many|TRBJ1-1|NA|TRBV30
CAWSPGAMNTEAFF
TGTGCCTGGAGTCCTGGTGCGATGAACACTGAAGCTTTCTTT
>many|TRBJ2-1|NA|TRBV7-2
CASSSRTGSYNEQFF
TGTGCCAGCAGCAGCAGAACTGGTTCCTACAATGAGCAGTTCTTC
>many|TRBJ2-1|NA|TRBV5-1
CASSLLTSVEQFF
TGCGCCAGCAGCTTGCTTACTTCGGTAGAGCAGTTCTTC
>NA|TRBJ2-5|NA|TRBV7-3
CARAEPAGRETQYF
TGTGCCCGAGCAGAGCCCGCAGGGAGGGAGACCCAGTACTTC
>many|TRBJ2-1|NA|TRBV7-2
CASSPGAGSYNEQFF
TGTGCCAGCAGCCCAGGGGCGGGATCCTACAATGAGCAGTTCTTC
>few|TRBJ1-2|TRBD1|TRBV19
CASSMTGQDAANYGYTF
TGTGCCAGTAGTATGACGGGACAGGACGCTGCTAACTATGGCTACACCTTC
>many|TRBJ2-5|TRBD2|TRBV12-3/TRBV12-4
CASSLRAGGDQETQYF
TGTGCCAGCAGTTTAAGAGCGGGAGGGGACCAAGAGACCCAGTACTTC
>many|TRBJ1-1|NA|TRBV15
CATSKAGPTEAFF
TGTGCCACCAGCAAGGCGGGACCCACTGAAGCTTTCTTT
>many|TRBJ2-3|NA|TRBV28
CASSSPGDTDTQYF
TGTGCCAGCAGTTCCCCGGGCGACACAGATACGCAGTATTTT
>NA|TRBJ1-5|NA|TRBV6-4
CASSDLRQTNQPQHF
TGTGCCAGCAGTGACTTGAGACAGACCAATCAGCCCCAGCATTTT
>many|TRBJ2-7|NA|TRBV28
CASNNPRYEQYF
TGTGCCAGCAATAACCCCCGCTACGAGCAGTACTTC
>few|TRBJ2-7|NA|TRBV29-1
CSVEDGEDGENYEQYF
TGCAGCGTTGAAGATGGGGAGGATGGGGAAAACTACGAGCAGTACTTC
>few|TRBJ2-2|NA|TRBV5-1
CASSSAQNTGELFF
TGCGCCAGCAGCTCGGCACAGAACACCGGGGAGCTGTTTTTT
>NA|TRBJ2-1|TRBD2|TRBV9
CASSAGIGGDNEQFF
TGTGCCAGCAGCGCCGGGATTGGGGGGGACAATGAGCAGTTCTTC
>NA|TRBJ1-4|NA|TRBV7-6
CASGGPTTNEKLFF
TGTGCCAGCGGGGGGCCCACAACTAATGAAAAACTGTTTTTT
>NA|TRBJ1-2|NA|TRBV5-1
CASSFEYPGNYGYTF
TGCGCCAGCAGCTTTGAATACCCGGGGAACTATGGCTACACCTTC
>many|TRBJ2-3|TRBD2|TRBV20-1
CSARAGVVRDTQYF
TGCAGTGCCAGAGCGGGAGTCGTGAGAGATACGCAGTATTTT
>few|TRBJ1-2|NA|TRBV13
CASSRGRGNYGYTF
TGTGCCAGCAGCCGGGGCAGGGGTAACTATGGCTACACCTTC
>few|TRBJ2-5|TRBD2|TRBV20-1
CSASRDRTSGRSYRETQYF
TGCAGTGCTAGCAGAGACAGGACTAGCGGGAGGTCTTACCGAGAGACCCAGTACTTC
>few|TRBJ2-2|NA|TRBV11-2
CASSLENRPTGELFF
TGTGCCAGCAGCTTGGAAAATCGCCCCACCGGGGAGCTGTTTTTT
>many|TRBJ1-2|TRBD1|TRBV28
CASNEVGGDSKYGYTF
TGTGCCAGCAATGAGGTGGGCGGGGACAGCAAATATGGCTACACCTTC
>many|TRBJ2-7|NA|TRBV6-2/TRBV6-3
CASSYEVPLREQYF
TGTGCCAGCAGTTACGAAGTCCCTCTACGCGAGCAGTACTTC
>NA|TRBJ2-2|NA|TRBV3-1
CASSQGWSNTGELFF
TGTGCCAGCAGCCAAGGGTGGAGTAACACCGGGGAGCTGTTTTTT
>many|TRBJ2-1|TRBD2|TRBV6-1
CASSVTSGTYNEQFF
TGTGCCAGCAGTGTGACTAGCGGGACCTACAATGAGCAGTTCTTC